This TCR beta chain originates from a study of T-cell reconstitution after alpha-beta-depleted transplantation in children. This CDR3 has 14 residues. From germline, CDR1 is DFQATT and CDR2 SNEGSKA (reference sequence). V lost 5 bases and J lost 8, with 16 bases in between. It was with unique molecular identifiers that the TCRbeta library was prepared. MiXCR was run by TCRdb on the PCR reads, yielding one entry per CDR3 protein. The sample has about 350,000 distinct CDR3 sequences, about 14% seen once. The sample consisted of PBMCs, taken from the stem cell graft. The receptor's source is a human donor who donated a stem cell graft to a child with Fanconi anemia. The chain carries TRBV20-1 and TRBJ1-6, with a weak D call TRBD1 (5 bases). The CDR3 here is CSAAVGTKDSPLHF. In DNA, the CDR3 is TGCAGTGCTGCTGTCGGGACGAAGGATTCACCCCTCCACTTT.